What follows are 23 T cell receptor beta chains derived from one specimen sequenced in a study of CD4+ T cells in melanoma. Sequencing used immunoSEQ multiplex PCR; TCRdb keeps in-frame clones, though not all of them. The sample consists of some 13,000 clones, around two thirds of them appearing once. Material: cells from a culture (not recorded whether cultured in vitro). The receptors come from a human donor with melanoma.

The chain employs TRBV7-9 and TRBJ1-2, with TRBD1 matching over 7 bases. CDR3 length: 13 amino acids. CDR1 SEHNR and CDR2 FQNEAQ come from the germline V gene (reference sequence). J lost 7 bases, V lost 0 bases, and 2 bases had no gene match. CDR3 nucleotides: TGTGCCAGCAGCTTAGCAGGGGGCAGTGGCTACACCTTC. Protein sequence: CASSLAGGSGYTF.

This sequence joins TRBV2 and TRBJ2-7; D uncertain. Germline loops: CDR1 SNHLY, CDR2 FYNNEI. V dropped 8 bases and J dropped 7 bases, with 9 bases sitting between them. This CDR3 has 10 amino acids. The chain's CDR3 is CASGKREQYF. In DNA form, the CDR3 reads TGTGCCAGCGGAAAACGGGAGCAGTACTTC.

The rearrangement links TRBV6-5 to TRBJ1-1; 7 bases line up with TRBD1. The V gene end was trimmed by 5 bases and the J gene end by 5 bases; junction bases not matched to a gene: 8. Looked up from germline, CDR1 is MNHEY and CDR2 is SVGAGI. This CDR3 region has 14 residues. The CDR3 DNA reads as TGTGCCAGCAGTCTCTCGGACAGGTTGACTGAAGCTTTCTTT. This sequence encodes CASSLSDRLTEAFF.

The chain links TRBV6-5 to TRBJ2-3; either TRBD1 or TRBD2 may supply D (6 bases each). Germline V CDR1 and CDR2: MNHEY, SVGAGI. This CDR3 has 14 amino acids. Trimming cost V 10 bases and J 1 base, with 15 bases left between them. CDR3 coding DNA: TGTGCCACCCGTTCGGAGGGGGGCACAGATACGCAGTATTTT. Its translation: CATRSEGGTDTQYF.

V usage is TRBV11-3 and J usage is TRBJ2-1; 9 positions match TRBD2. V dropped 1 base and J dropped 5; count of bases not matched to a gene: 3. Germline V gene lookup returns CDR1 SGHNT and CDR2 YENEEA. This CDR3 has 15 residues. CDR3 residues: CASSLGGGAHNEQFF. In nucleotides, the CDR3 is TGTGCCAGCAGCTTAGGCGGGGGGGCCCACAATGAGCAGTTCTTC.

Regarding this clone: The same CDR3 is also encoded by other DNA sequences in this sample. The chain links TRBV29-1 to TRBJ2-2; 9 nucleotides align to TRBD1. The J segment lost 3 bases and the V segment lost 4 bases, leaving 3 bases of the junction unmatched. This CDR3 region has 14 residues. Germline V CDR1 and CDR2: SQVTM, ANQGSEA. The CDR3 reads CSVARTGDTGELFF. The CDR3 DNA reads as TGCAGCGTTGCCCGGACAGGGGACACCGGGGAGCTGTTTTTT.

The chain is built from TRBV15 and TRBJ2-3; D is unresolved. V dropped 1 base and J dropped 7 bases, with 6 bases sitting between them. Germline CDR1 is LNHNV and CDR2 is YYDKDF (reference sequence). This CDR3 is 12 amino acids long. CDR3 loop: CATSRVGNTQYF. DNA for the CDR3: TGTGCCACCAGCAGAGTGGGAAATACGCAGTATTTT. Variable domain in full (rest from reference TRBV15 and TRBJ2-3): DAMVIQNPRYQVTQFGKPVTLSCSQTLNHNVMYWYQQKSSQAPKLLFHYYDKDFNNEADTPDNFQSRRPNTSFCFLDIRSPGLGDTAMYLCATSRVGNTQYFGPGTRLTVL.

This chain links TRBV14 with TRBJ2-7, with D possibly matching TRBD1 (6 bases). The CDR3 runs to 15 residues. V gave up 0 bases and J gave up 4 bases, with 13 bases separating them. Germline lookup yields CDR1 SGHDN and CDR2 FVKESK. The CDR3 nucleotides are TGTGCCAGCAGCCAAGATAGGGCCAGGGGATACGAGCAGTACTTC. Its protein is CASSQDRARGYEQYF.

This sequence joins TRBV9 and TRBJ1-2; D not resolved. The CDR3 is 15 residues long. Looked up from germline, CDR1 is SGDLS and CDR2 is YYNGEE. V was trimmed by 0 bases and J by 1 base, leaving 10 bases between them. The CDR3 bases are TGTGCCAGCAGCGTAGAGTTCAGGAATAACTATGGCTACACCTTC. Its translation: CASSVEFRNNYGYTF.

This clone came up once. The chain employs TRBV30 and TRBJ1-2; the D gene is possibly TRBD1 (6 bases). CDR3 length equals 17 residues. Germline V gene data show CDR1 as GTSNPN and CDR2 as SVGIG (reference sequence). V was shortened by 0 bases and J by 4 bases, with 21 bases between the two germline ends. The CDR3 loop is CAWSVRWGARTLYGYTF. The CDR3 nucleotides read TGTGCCTGGAGTGTACGTTGGGGGGCCCGGACTCTCTATGGCTACACCTTC.

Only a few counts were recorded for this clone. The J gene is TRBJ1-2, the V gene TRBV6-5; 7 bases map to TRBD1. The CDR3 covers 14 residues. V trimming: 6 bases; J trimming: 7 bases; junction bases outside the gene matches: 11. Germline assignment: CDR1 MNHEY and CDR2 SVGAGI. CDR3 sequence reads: CASSPGDRVGGYTF. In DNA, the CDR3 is TGTGCCAGCAGCCCTGGAGACAGGGTTGGTGGCTACACCTTC.

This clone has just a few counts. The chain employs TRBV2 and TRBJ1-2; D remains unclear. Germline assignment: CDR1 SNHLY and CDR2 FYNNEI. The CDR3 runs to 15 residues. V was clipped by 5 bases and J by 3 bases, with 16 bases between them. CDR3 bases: TGTGCCAGCAGTCCTAGCCCTTCAGAGTACTATGGCTACACCTTC. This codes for CASSPSPSEYYGYTF.

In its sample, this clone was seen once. CDR3 amino acids: CASSWAGPDTQYF. CDR3 coding DNA: TGCGCCAGCAGCTGGGCGGGGCCAGATACGCAGTATTTT. The chain recombines TRBV5-1 with TRBJ2-3; D perhaps matches TRBD2 (6 bases). The CDR3 is 13 amino acids. V was pared by 3 bases and J by 4 bases, with 9 bases between. Germline values: CDR1 SGHRS, CDR2 YFSETQ.

The CDR3 DNA reads as TGTGCCAGCAGCCTATTGTCGGTAGGCGCTGAAGCTTTCTTT. It yields the protein CASSLLSVGAEAFF. The chain links TRBV7-8 to TRBJ1-1; no reliable D call. The CDR3 is 14 amino acids. Per germline, CDR1 SGHVS and CDR2 FQNEAQ. Trimming removed 5 bases at V and 6 bases at J, with 16 bases between.

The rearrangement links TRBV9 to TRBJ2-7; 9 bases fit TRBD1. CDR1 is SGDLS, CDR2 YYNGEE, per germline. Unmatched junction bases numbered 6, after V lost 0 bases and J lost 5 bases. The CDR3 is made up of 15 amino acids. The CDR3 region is CASSVGPDRGDEQYF. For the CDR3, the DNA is TGTGCCAGCAGCGTAGGGCCCGACAGGGGGGACGAGCAGTACTTC.

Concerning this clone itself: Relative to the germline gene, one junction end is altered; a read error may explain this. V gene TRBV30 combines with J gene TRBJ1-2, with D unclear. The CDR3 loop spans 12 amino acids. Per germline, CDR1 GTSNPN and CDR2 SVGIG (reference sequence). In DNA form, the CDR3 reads TGTGCCTGGAGTGTACAAGGCGCCAGCCTTAACTTC. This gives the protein CAWSVQGASLNF.

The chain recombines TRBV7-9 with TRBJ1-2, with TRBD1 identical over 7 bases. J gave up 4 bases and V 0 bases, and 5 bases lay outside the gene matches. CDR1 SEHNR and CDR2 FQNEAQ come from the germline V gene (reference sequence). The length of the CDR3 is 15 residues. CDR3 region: CASSLAGGTIYGYTF. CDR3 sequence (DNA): TGTGCCAGCAGCTTAGCAGGGGGCACGATCTATGGCTACACCTTC.

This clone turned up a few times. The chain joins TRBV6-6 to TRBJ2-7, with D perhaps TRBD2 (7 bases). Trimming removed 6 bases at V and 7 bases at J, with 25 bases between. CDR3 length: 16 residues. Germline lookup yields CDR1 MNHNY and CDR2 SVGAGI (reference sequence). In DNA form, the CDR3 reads TGTGCCAGCAGCATCCCGACGAGGGGGGGTAAACCGGAGCAGTACTTC. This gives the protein CASSIPTRGGKPEQYF.

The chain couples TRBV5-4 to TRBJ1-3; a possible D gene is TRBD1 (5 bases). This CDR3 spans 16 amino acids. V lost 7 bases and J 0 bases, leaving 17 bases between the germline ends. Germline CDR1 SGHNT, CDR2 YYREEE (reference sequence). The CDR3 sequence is CASGQDSDRSGNTIYF. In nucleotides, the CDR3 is TGTGCCAGCGGTCAAGACAGTGACCGCTCTGGAAACACCATATATTTT.

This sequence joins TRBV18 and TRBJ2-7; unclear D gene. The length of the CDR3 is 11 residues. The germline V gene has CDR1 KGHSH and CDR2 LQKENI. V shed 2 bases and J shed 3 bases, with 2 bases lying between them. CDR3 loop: CASSPGYEQYF. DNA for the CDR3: TGTGCCAGCTCACCAGGCTACGAGCAGTACTTC.

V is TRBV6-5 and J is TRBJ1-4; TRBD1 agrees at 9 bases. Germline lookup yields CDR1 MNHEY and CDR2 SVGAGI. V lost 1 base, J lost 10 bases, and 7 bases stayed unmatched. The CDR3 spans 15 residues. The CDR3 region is CASSYLGTGIGKLFF. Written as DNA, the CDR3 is TGTGCCAGCAGTTACTTAGGGACAGGGATTGGAAAACTGTTTTTT.

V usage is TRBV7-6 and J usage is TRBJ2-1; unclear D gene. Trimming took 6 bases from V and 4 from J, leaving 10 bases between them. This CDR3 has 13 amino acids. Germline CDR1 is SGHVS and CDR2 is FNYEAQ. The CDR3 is CASSLEPYNEQFF. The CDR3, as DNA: TGTGCCAGCAGTCTCGAACCGTACAATGAGCAGTTCTTC.

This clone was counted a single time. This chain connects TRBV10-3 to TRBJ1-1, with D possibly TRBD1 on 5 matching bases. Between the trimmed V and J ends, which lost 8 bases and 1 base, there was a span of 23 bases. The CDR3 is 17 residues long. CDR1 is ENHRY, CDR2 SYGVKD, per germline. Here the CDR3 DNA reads TGTGCCATCGCCCAGGGTGAGTGGGGACCTAAGAACACTGAAGCTTTCTTT. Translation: CAIAQGEWGPKNTEAFF.